Each of the 5 T cell receptor beta chains below was sequenced from the same sample in a study of blood T cell repertoires in COVID-19 (dated by TCRdb to the early 2020s). The library was prepared using the immunoSEQ multiplex PCR assay. TCRdb took this table from immuneACCESS and kept in-frame rearrangements with V and J called. Such tables lack part of the clones; where checked against another copy, unresolved V genes explain under half of the gap, and the rest is unexplained. For this sample the table gives hundreds of thousands of clones, of which around nine tenths were detected only once. Jointly, the top ten make up just under 7.5% of the sample. The specimen sequenced was peripheral blood. These TCRs come from a woman between 65 and 79 years old with COVID-19, enrolled during active disease.

The V and J genes are TRBV30 and TRBJ1-5; D call uncertain. Looked up from germline, CDR1 is GTSNPN and CDR2 is SVGIG (reference sequence). The V end was cut by 0 bases, the J end by 4 bases, with 7 bases between. The CDR3 is 13 residues long. The CDR3 region is CAWSVTDNQPQHF. DNA of the CDR3: TGTGCCTGGAGTGTAACAGATAATCAGCCCCAGCATTTT.

This chain joins TRBV9 and TRBJ1-1; 9 bases line up with TRBD1. V dropped 3 bases and J dropped 0; count of bases not matched to a gene: 3. CDR3 size: 15 residues. Germline V gives CDR1 SGDLS, CDR2 YYNGEE. DNA for the CDR3: TGTGCCAGCAGCGCCCGGACAGGGGTGAACACTGAAGCTTTCTTT. This encodes CASSARTGVNTEAFF.

The chain has TRBV19 and TRBJ1-3; a possible D gene is TRBD1 (5 bases). The CDR3 length is 15 residues. In germline, CDR1 is LNHDA, CDR2 SQIVND (reference sequence). V was pared by 7 bases and J by 0 bases, with 13 bases between. CDR3 nucleotides: TGTGCCAGTACCGTGGACAAGGACTCTGGAAACACCATATATTTT. This encodes CASTVDKDSGNTIYF.

V usage is TRBV9 and J usage is TRBJ2-6; D is unresolved. CDR1 and CDR2 from the germline V gene are SGDLS and YYNGEE. V was clipped by 3 bases and J by 0 bases, with 13 bases between them. The CDR3 spans 17 residues. CDR3: CASSAHTFVSGANVLTF. The CDR3 nucleotides are TGTGCCAGCAGCGCCCATACTTTTGTCTCTGGGGCCAACGTCCTGACTTTC.

This chain connects TRBV5-5 to TRBJ2-1, with 9 bases matching TRBD2. The CDR3 is 16 amino acids. With V trimmed by 4 bases and J by 6 bases, 11 bases remained unmatched. Germline lookup yields CDR1 SGHKS and CDR2 YYEKEE (reference sequence). CDR3 DNA: TGTGCCAGCAGCACCGAAGCGGGGGGCCTATTCAATGAGCAGTTCTTC. Encoded protein: CASSTEAGGLFNEQFF.